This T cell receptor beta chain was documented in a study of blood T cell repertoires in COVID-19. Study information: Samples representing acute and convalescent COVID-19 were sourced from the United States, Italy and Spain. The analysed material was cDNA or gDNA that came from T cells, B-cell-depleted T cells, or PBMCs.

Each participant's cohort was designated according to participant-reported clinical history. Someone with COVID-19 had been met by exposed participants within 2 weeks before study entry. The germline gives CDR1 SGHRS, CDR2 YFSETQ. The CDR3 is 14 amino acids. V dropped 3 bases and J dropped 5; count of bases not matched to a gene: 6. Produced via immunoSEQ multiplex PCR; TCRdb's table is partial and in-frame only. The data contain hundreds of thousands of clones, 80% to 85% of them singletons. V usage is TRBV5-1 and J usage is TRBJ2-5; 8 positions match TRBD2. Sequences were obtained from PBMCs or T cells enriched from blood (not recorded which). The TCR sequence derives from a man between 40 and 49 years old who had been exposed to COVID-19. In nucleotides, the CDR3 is TGCGCCAGCAGCTCAGGACTAGCCGCGGAGACCCAGTACTTC. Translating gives CASSSGLAAETQYF. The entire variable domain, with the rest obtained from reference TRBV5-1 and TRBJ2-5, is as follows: KAGVTQTPRYLIKTRGQQVTLSCSPISGHRSVSWYQQTPGQGLQFLFEYFSETQRNKGNFPGRFSGRQFSNSRSEMNVSTLELGDSALYLCASSSGLAAETQYFGPGTRLLVL.